This T cell receptor beta chain derives from a study of tumor-infiltrating lymphocytes in primary liver carcinoma. Across the whole study: Between 4.2 and 10 cm across, the tumors were all of stage T1-T3 N0M0. Every sample contained roughly 3.65 to 8 million productive TCRbeta reads, and these numbers were similar from one tissue type to another. Findings of the study overall: Without sorting, CD4+ versus CD8+ T cell repertoires were not compared.

Trimming shortened V by 9 bases and J by 8 bases, and 20 bases separated the two germline ends. The CDR3 runs to 14 residues. TCR beta cDNA came from around 0.5 ug total RNA, primed with a constant-region primer. Libraries of TCR beta came from three nested multiplex PCR rounds with slightly modified ARM-PCR. It was with TRBV1-TRBV30 forward primers and a C-beta reverse primer that the first two PCR rounds were run, at approximately 10 cycles each. TCRdb ran MiXCR on the multiplex PCR reads and lists one entry per CDR3 protein. Among about 300,000 distinct CDR3 sequences listed, roughly two thirds were seen once. Comment on this clonotype: Antigen unknown. A much larger clone sits a single nucleotide away, making a read error possible.

The source of the blood RNA was unsorted whole blood, and germline DNA was extracted as well. Sequencing used peripheral blood. The chain has TRBV12-3 or TRBV12-4 and TRBJ2-1; possible D gene TRBD2, 6 bases. The clonotype originates from a man aged 40-49 years with primary liver carcinoma and hepatitis B virus infection. The CDR3 is CASLTPGLHHEQFF. The DNA of the CDR3 is TGTGCCAGTCTTACCCCGGGACTCCACCATGAGCAGTTCTTC.